This entry is about one TCR beta chain. This sample was included in a study of T-cell reconstitution after alpha-beta-depleted transplantation in children. The V gene lost 1 base and the J gene lost 2 bases, with 9 bases spanning the gap. The length of the CDR3 is 14 residues. The germline gives CDR1 LGHNA, CDR2 YNFKEQ. For TCRbeta, the library was prepared with unique molecular identifiers. TCRdb processed the PCR reads anew with MiXCR; each CDR3 protein has one entry. This sample has some 550,000 distinct CDR3 sequences, with 18% found just once. This TCR came from a human donor who donated a stem cell graft to a child with acute lymphoblastic leukemia. V usage is TRBV4-2 and J usage is TRBJ2-7; either TRBD1 or TRBD2 may supply D (5 bases each). Sequenced here: PBMCs from the stem cell graft donor, sampled from the stem cell graft. CDR3 residues: CASSQAGGAYEQYF. CDR3 nucleotides: TGTGCCAGCAGCCAAGCTGGGGGAGCCTACGAGCAGTACTTC.